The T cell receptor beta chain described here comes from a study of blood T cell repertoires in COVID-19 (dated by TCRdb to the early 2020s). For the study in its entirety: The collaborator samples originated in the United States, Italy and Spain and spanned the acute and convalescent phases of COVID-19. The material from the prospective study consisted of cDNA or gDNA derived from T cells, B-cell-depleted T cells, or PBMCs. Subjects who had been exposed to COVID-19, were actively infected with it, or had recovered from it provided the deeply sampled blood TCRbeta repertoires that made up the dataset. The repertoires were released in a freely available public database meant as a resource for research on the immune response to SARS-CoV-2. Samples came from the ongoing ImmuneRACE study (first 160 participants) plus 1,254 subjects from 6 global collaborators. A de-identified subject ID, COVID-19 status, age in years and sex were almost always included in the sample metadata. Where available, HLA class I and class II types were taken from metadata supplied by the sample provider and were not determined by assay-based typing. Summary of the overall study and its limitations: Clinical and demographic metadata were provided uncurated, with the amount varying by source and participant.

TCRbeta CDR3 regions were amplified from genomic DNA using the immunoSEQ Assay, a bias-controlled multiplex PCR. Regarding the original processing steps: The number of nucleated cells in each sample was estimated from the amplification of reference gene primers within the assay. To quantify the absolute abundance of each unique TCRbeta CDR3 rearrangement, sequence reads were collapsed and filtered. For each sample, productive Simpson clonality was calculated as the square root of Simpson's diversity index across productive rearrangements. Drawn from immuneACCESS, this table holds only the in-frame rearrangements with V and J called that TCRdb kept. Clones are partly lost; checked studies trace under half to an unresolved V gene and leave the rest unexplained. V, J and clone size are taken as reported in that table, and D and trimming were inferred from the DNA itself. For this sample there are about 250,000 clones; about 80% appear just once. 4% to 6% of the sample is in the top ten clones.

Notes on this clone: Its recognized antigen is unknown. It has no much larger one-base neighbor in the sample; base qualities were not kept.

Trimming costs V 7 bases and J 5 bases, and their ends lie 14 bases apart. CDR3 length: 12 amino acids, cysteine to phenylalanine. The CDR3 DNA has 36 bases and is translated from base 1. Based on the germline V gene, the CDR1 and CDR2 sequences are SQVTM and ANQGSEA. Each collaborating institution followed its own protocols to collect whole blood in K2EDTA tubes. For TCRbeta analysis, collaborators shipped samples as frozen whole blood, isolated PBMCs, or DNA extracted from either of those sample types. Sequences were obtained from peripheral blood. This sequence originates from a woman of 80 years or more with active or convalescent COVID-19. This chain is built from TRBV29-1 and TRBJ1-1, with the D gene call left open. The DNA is TGCAGCGGAGACTCGGGAGGGACTGAAGCTTTCTTT. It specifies CSGDSGGTEAFF.